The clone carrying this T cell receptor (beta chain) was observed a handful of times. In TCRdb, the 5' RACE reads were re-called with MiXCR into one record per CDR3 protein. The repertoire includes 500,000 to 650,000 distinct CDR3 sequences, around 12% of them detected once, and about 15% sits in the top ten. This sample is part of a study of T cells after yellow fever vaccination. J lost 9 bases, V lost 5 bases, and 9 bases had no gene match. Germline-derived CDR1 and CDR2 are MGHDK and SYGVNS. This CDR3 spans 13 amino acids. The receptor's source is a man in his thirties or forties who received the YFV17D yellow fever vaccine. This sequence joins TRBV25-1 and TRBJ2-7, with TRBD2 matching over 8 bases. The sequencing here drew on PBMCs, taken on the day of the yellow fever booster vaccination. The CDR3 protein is CASSPGTRVGQYF. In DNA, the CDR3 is TGTGCCAGCAGTCCCGGGACTAGGGTCGGGCAGTACTTC.